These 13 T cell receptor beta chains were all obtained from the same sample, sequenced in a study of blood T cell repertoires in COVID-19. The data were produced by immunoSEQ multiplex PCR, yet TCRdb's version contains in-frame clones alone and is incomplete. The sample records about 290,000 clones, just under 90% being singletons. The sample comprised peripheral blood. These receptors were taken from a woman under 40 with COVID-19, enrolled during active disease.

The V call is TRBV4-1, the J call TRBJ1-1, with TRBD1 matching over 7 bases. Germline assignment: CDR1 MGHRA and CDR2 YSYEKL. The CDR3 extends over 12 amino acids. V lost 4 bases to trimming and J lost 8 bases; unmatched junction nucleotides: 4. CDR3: CASSPTGREAFF. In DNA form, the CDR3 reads TGCGCCAGCAGCCCGACAGGGAGAGAAGCTTTCTTT.

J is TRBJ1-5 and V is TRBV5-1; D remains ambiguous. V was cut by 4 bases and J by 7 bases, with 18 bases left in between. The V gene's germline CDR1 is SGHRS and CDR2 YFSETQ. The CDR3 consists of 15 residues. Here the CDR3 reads CASSQAEGGGQPQHF. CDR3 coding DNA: TGCGCCAGCAGCCAGGCGGAGGGAGGCGGGCAGCCCCAGCATTTT. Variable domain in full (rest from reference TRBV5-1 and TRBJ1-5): KAGVTQTPRYLIKTRGQQVTLSCSPISGHRSVSWYQQTPGQGLQFLFEYFSETQRNKGNFPGRFSGRQFSNSRSEMNVSTLELGDSALYLCASSQAEGGGQPQHFGDGTRLSIL.

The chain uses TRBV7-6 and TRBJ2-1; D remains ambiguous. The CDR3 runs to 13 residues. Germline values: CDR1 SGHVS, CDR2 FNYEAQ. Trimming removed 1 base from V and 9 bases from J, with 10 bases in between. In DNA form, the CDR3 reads TGTGCCAGCAGCTTAGACGGGTACGGTGAGCAGTTCTTC. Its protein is CASSLDGYGEQFF.

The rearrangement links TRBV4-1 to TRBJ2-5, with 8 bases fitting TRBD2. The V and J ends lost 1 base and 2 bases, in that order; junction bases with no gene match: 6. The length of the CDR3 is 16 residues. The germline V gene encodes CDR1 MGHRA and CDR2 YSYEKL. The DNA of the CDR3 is TGCGCCAGCAGCCAAGGGCCGGGGGGGTCACAAGAGACCCAGTACTTC. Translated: CASSQGPGGSQETQYF.

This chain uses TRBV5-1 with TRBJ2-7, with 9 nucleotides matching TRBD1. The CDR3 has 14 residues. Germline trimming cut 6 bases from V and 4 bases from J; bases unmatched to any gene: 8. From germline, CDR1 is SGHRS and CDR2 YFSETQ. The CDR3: CASKPGQGPYEQYF. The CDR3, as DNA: TGCGCCAGCAAACCGGGACAGGGACCTTACGAGCAGTACTTC.

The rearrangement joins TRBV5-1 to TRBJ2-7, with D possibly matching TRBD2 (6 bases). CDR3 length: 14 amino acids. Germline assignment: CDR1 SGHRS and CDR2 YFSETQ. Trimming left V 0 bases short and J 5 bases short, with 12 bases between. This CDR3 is CASSLDPGVNEQYF. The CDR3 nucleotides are TGCGCCAGCAGCTTGGATCCGGGGGTCAACGAGCAGTACTTC.

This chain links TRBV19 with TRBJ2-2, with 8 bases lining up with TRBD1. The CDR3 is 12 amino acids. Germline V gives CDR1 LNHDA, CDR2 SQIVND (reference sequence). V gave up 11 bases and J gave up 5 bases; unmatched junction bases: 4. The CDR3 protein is CAQDRVTGELFF. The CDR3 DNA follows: TGTGCCCAGGACAGGGTAACCGGGGAGCTGTTTTTT.

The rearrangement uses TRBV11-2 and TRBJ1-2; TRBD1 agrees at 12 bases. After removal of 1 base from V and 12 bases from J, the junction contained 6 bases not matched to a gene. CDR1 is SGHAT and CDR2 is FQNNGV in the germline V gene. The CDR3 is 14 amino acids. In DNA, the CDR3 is TGTGCCAGCAGCTTAGTAGGGACAGGGGGCAGCGACACCTTC. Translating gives CASSLVGTGGSDTF.

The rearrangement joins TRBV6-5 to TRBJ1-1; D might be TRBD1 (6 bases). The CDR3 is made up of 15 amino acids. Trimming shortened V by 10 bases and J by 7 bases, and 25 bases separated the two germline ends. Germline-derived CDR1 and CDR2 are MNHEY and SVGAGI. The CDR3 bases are TGTGCCACCAGGTACCCGGGACACCTTAGGGGTGAAGCTTTCTTT. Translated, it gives CATRYPGHLRGEAFF.

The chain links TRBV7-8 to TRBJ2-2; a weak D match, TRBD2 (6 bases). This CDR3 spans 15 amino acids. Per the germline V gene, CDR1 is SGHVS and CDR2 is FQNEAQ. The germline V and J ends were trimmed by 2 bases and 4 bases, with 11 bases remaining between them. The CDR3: CASSLRGGVTGELFF. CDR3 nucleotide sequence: TGTGCCAGCAGCTTACGGGGCGGGGTCACCGGGGAGCTGTTTTTT.

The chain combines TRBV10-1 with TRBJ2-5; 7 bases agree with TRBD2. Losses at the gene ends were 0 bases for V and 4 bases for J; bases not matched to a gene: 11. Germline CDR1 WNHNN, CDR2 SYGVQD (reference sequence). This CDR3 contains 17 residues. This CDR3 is CASSESKWLAGPETQYF. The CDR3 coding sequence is TGCGCCAGCAGTGAGTCGAAGTGGTTAGCGGGTCCAGAGACCCAGTACTTC.

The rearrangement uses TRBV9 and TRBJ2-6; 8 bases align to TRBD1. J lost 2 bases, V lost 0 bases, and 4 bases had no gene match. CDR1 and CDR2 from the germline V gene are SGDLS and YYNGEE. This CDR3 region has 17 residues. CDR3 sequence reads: CASSVDGRGPGANVLTF. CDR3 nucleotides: TGTGCCAGCAGCGTAGACGGCAGGGGGCCTGGGGCCAACGTCCTGACTTTC.

In nucleotides, the CDR3 is TGTGCCAGCAGCGTAGACCTTGCGGATACGCAGTATTTT. Protein sequence: CASSVDLADTQYF. The chain combines TRBV9 with TRBJ2-3; no clear D. The CDR3 is 13 residues long. Trimming stripped 0 bases from V and 6 bases from J, with 8 bases between. Germline V lookup: CDR1 SGDLS, CDR2 YYNGEE.